This T cell receptor (beta chain) derives from a study of shared clonotypes between healthy human individuals. Broader study findings: Four donors shared 4.5% to 6.5% of their naive CD4 clonotypes. An anticipated effect of sequencing depth on clonotype sharing among donors was recognized.

For this clone: Its matching antigen is unknown.

Sequenced by immunoSEQ multiplex PCR; TCRdb stores in-frame clones only, minus some. This repertoire shows about a million clones, approximately 77% found once; its top ten account for 0.89%. Germline CDR1 is SQVTM and CDR2 is ANQGSEA. CDR3 length: 15 amino acids. V shed 4 bases, J shed 2 bases, and the junction held 4 bases outside the gene matches. Sequenced sample: memory CD4+ T cells from PBMCs. Specified subset: CD45RA-negative fraction. The receptor's source is a man younger than 35 in good health. Some clones in this sample may be carry-over from other donors' samples. The chain is built from TRBV29-1 and TRBJ2-7; 14 bases agree with TRBD2. The CDR3 nucleotides read TGCAGCGTTGGGACTAGCGGGAGGACCCCCTACGAGCAGTACTTC. Residues: CSVGTSGRTPYEQYF.